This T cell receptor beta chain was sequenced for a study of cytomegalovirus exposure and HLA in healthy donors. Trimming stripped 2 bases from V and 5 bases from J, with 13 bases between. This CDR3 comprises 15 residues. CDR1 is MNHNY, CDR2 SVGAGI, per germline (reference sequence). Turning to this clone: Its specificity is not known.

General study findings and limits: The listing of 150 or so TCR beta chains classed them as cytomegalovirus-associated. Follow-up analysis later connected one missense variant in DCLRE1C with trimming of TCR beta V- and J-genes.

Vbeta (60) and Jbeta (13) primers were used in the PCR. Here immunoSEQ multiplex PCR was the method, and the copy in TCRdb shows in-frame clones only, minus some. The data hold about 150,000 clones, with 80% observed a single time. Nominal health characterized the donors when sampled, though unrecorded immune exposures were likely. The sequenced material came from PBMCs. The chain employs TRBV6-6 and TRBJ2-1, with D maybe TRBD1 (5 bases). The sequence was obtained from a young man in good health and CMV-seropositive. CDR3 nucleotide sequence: TGTGCCAGCAGTTACCCAGGGAAAGGCGACAATGAGCAGTTCTTC. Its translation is CASSYPGKGDNEQFF.